A selection of T cell receptor beta chains follows, all from one sample in a study of identical twins. TCRdb recomputed calls from the 5' RACE reads with MiXCR, one row per CDR3 protein. The sample yields more than 650,000 distinct CDR3 sequences, around 6.1% seen once. Sample: naive T cells sorted from blood. All receptors derive from a young man in good health. CDR3s include the opening cysteine and the closing phenylalanine or tryptophan. D genes are given only for firm matches. Clone sizes are given selectively: once, few, many, or a class where the clone is expanded.

d_gene | j_gene | abundance | v_gene | CDR3aa | CDR3nt
TRBD2 | TRBJ2-1 | - | TRBV7-8 | CASSLGLAGDGIF | TGTGCCAGCAGCCTAGGTCTGGCGGGAGACGGGATCTTC
TRBD1 | TRBJ2-1 | few | TRBV6-2/TRBV6-3 | CASSYDGTGINHEQFF | TGTGCCAGCAGTTACGACGGGACAGGGATTAACCATGAGCAGTTCTTC
TRBD2 | TRBJ2-4 | many | TRBV11-2 | CASSAVGGRGGAKNIQYF | TGTGCCAGCAGCGCAGTGGGGGGACGGGGGGGAGCCAAAAACATTCAGTACTTC
- | TRBJ2-5 | few | TRBV12-3/TRBV12-4 | CASNLPKGGRDQYF | TGTGCCAGCAACCTACCGAAGGGAGGAAGGGACCAGTACTTC
TRBD2 | TRBJ2-5 | - | TRBV6-1 | CASSETSGRRETQYF | TGTGCCAGCAGTGAGACTAGCGGGAGGAGAGAGACCCAGTACTTC
- | TRBJ2-4 | few | TRBV13 | CASTGLLAKNIQYF | TGTGCCAGCACCGGACTACTAGCCAAAAACATTCAGTACTTC
- | TRBJ1-2 | many | TRBV6-6 | CASSYPRNYGYTF | TGTGCCAGCAGTTACCCCAGAAACTATGGCTACACCTTC
- | TRBJ2-1 | many | TRBV6-5 | CASSYGGESSWVHNEQFF | TGTGCCAGCAGTTATGGGGGAGAGTCCTCCTGGGTCCACAATGAGCAGTTCTTC
- | TRBJ2-2 | many | TRBV5-6 | CASSRDSWYTGELFF | TGTGCCAGCAGCCGGGACTCTTGGTACACCGGGGAGCTGTTTTTT
- | TRBJ2-3 | - | TRBV7-9 | CASSPPVVGTSTDTQYF | TGTGCCAGCAGCCCCCCGGTAGTTGGGACTAGCACAGATACGCAGTATTTT
- | TRBJ1-5 | - | TRBV9 | CASSVQTTGPESQPQHF | TGTGCCAGCAGCGTCCAGACCACCGGGCCTGAAAGTCAGCCCCAGCATTTT
- | TRBJ2-1 | many | TRBV20-1 | CSASGSSKNEQFF | TGCAGTGCTAGCGGGAGCTCGAAGAATGAGCAGTTCTTC
TRBD2 | TRBJ2-7 | many | TRBV28 | CASGGLAGVKGYEQYF | TGTGCCAGTGGAGGATTAGCGGGAGTTAAGGGCTACGAGCAGTACTTC
- | TRBJ1-2 | many | TRBV12-3/TRBV12-4 | CASSRDPNYGYTF | TGTGCCAGCAGTAGAGATCCTAACTATGGCTACACCTTC
- | TRBJ1-3 | many | TRBV10-3 | CASAPPGASGNTIYF | TGTGCCTCCGCCCCCCCGGGGGCATCTGGAAACACCATATATTTT
TRBD1 | TRBJ1-1 | many | TRBV10-3 | CAISVGTGDGDTEAFF | TGTGCCATCAGCGTTGGGACAGGGGACGGGGACACTGAAGCTTTCTTT
- | TRBJ1-6 | many | TRBV28 | CACSGGVTNSPLHF | TGTGCCTGTTCGGGGGGGGTAACTAATTCACCCCTCCACTTT
- | TRBJ2-1 | - | TRBV7-6 | CASSLYEDNEQFF | TGTGCCAGCAGCTTATACGAGGACAATGAGCAGTTCTTC
- | TRBJ1-2 | many | TRBV9 | CASSVDGSYGYTF | TGTGCCAGCAGCGTAGACGGGTCCTATGGCTACACCTTC
- | TRBJ1-2 | few | TRBV28 | CASSLALLGDNYGYTF | TGTGCCAGCAGTTTAGCTCTTTTGGGGGATAACTATGGCTACACCTTC
TRBD1 | TRBJ2-1 | many | TRBV12-3/TRBV12-4 | CASILRDRDYNEQFF | TGTGCCAGCATCCTCCGGGACAGAGATTACAATGAGCAGTTCTTC
- | TRBJ2-5 | - | TRBV7-6 | CASSLEPRGGETQYF | TGTGCCAGCAGCTTAGAACCGCGGGGCGGGGAGACCCAGTACTTC
- | TRBJ2-1 | few | TRBV27 | CASSFTTGAGEFF | TGTGCCAGCAGTTTTACTACCGGGGCAGGAGAGTTCTTC
- | TRBJ2-6 | few | TRBV20-1 | CSAPGPGANVLTF | TGCAGTGCTCCGGGCCCTGGGGCCAACGTCCTGACTTTC
- | TRBJ1-5 | - | TRBV4-3 | CASSQEIGRQPQHF | TGCGCCAGCAGCCAAGAAATCGGGCGTCAGCCCCAGCATTTT
TRBD2 | TRBJ2-2 | - | TRBV4-1 | CASSQDLAGASGELFF | TGCGCCAGCAGCCAAGATTTAGCGGGAGCCTCCGGGGAGCTGTTTTTT
TRBD1 | TRBJ2-2 | many | TRBV6-1 | CASRRDREVAGELFF | TGTGCCAGCCGGAGGGACAGGGAGGTGGCCGGGGAGCTGTTTTTT
TRBD2 | TRBJ2-4 | many | TRBV4-2 | CASSGGELAKNIQYF | TGTGCCAGCAGTGGGGGGGAACTAGCCAAAAACATTCAGTACTTC
- | TRBJ2-5 | - | TRBV24-1 | CATTTDGDLWYQETQYF | TGTGCCACCACTACAGACGGGGACCTCTGGTACCAAGAGACCCAGTACTTC
- | TRBJ2-3 | - | TRBV30 | CAWSVGQGYTDTQYF | TGTGCCTGGAGTGTAGGTCAGGGGTACACAGATACGCAGTATTTT
TRBD2 | TRBJ2-7 | many | TRBV20-1 | CSARPIAGGPGEQYF | TGCAGTGCTAGACCGATAGCGGGAGGGCCGGGGGAGCAGTACTTC
TRBD2 | TRBJ2-5 | many | TRBV5-5 | CASSFPTSGRGQETQYF | TGTGCCAGCAGCTTCCCGACTAGCGGGAGGGGTCAAGAGACCCAGTACTTC
TRBD1 | TRBJ2-2 | many | TRBV10-3 | CAIRTGGTGELFF | TGTGCCATCAGAACAGGGGGCACCGGGGAGCTGTTTTTT
- | TRBJ2-2 | few | TRBV30 | CAGTPNTGELFF | TGTGCCGGGACGCCCAACACCGGGGAGCTGTTTTTT
TRBD1 | TRBJ2-1 | many | TRBV5-1 | CASSGDRGQEFF | TGCGCCAGCAGCGGAGACAGGGGGCAGGAATTCTTC
- | TRBJ1-1 | many | TRBV7-9 | CASSLSLAEAFF | TGTGCCAGCAGCTTATCGTTGGCTGAAGCTTTCTTT
- | TRBJ1-5 | - | TRBV12-3/TRBV12-4 | CASTTGTHNQPQHF | TGTGCCAGCACCACCGGGACGCACAATCAGCCCCAGCATTTT
- | TRBJ2-6 | few | TRBV7-9 | CASIPIGGRRGANVLTF | TGTGCCAGCATCCCTATCGGCGGGCGTCGGGGGGCCAACGTCCTGACTTTC
TRBD2 | TRBJ2-2 | many | TRBV6-1 | CASRRLAATGELFF | TGTGCCAGCAGGCGACTAGCGGCCACCGGGGAGCTGTTTTTT
- | TRBJ2-7 | many | TRBV10-3 | CAISRDAKQYF | TGTGCCATCAGTCGGGACGCCAAACAGTACTTC
- | TRBJ2-1 | many | TRBV21-1 | CASKGSYNEQFF | TGTGCCAGCAAAGGCTCCTACAATGAGCAGTTCTTC
- | TRBJ1-5 | few | TRBV12-3/TRBV12-4 | CASSSRGAWVNQPQHF | TGTGCCAGCAGTTCCCGGGGAGCCTGGGTCAATCAGCCCCAGCATTTT
- | TRBJ1-6 | few | TRBV20-1 | CSAKRGADNSPLHF | TGCAGTGCCAAACGAGGGGCTGATAATTCACCCCTCCACTTT
TRBD2 | TRBJ2-1 | few | TRBV12-3/TRBV12-4 | CASTNPALAGGQGGEQFF | TGTGCCAGCACCAACCCCGCCCTAGCGGGAGGTCAAGGGGGTGAGCAGTTCTTC
TRBD2 | TRBJ2-3 | many | TRBV20-1 | CSARVRTSTADTQYF | TGCAGTGCTAGAGTTCGGACTAGCACGGCAGATACGCAGTATTTT
- | TRBJ2-7 | few | TRBV7-6 | CASSLPGLFYEQYF | TGTGCCAGCAGCTTACCGGGGCTGTTCTACGAGCAGTACTTC
- | TRBJ2-1 | many | TRBV20-1 | CSARHLDLNYNEQFF | TGCAGTGCTAGACATCTAGACCTAAACTACAATGAGCAGTTCTTC